This T cell receptor beta chain is drawn from a study of T cells after yellow fever vaccination. Study summary: Each low-cell-number fraction was prepared by means of SMART-Seq v4 Ultra Low Input. Study results and caveats: Peak timing came faster in the weaker secondary response, day 5 versus 15. Reappearing after the booster were most of the clones from primary vaccination (around 95% CD4, around 88% CD8).

Conversion of TCR transcripts into cDNA relied on 5'RACE template switching, which added a universal primer site and UMIs. TCRdb reprocessed the 5' RACE reads with MiXCR, giving one entry per CDR3 protein. The table lists about 580,000 distinct CDR3 sequences, roughly a sixth of them singletons. About this clonotype itself: What it binds is unknown.

V lost 0 bases and J lost 6, with 9 bases in between. CDR1 and CDR2 (germline): MNHEY, SMNVEV (reference sequence). The CDR3 covers 14 residues. This sequence joins TRBV27 and TRBJ1-5, with D possibly TRBD1 on 5 matching bases. Sample: PBMCs, taken about 5 days after the first yellow fever vaccination. The source of this sequence is a man between 18 and 35 years old who received the YFV17D yellow fever vaccine. CDR3 sequence (DNA): TGTGCCAGCAGTTTATCAGGGGAGGGTCAGCCCCAGCATTTT. Encoded protein: CASSLSGEGQPQHF.